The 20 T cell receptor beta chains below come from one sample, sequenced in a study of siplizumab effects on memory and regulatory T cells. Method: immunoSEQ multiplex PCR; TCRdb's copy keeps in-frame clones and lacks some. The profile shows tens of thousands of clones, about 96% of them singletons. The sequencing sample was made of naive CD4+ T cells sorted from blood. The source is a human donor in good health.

As DNA, the CDR3 is TGTGCCAGCAGCTTAGGAGGGAACTACAATGAGCAGTTCTTC. Its translation is CASSLGGNYNEQFF. The chain has TRBV11-3 and TRBJ2-1; D is perhaps TRBD2 (5 bases). Germline V gives CDR1 SGHNT, CDR2 YENEEA. Trimming shortened V by 1 base and J by 3 bases, and 7 bases separated the two germline ends. There are 14 residues in the CDR3. Full variable domain (remainder filled in from reference TRBV11-3 and TRBJ2-1): EAGVVQSPRYKIIEKKQPVAFWCNPISGHNTLYWYLQNLGQGPELLIRYENEEAVDDSQLPKDRFSAERLKGVDSTLKIQPAELGDSAVYLCASSLGGNYNEQFFGPGTRLTVL.

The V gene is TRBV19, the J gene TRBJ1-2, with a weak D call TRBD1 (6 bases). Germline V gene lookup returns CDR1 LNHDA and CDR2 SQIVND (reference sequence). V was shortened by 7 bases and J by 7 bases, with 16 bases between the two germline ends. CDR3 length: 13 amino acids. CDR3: CASTTDSPAGYTF. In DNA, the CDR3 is TGTGCCAGTACCACGGACAGTCCCGCTGGCTACACCTTC.

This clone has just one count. The CDR3, as DNA: TGTGCCAGCAGCGTAGGACTAGTAGGGACCCAGTACTTC. This sequence encodes CASSVGLVGTQYF. The chain has TRBV9 and TRBJ2-5; the D gene is possibly TRBD2 (6 bases). V lost 0 bases and J lost 7, with 10 bases in between. The germline gives CDR1 SGDLS, CDR2 YYNGEE. The CDR3 totals 13 residues.

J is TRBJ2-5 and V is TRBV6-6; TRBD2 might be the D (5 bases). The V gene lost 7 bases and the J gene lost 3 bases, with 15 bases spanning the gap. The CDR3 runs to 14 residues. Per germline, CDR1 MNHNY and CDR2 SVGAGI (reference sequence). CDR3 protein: CASTTVGKKETQYF. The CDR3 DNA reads TGTGCCAGCACCACAGTCGGGAAAAAAGAGACCCAGTACTTC.

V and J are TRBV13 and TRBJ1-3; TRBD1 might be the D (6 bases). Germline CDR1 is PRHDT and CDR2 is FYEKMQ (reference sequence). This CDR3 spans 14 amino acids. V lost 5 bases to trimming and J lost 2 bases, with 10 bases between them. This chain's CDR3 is CASSRRDTGNTIYF. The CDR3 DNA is TGTGCCAGCAGCCGTCGGGACACTGGAAACACCATATATTTT.

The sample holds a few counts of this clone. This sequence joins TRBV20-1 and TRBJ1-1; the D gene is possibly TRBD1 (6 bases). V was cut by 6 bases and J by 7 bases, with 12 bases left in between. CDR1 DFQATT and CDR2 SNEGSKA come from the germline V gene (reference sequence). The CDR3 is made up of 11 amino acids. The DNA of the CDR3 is TGCAGTGCCCGGGGGGCCAGTGAAGCTTTCTTT. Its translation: CSARGASEAFF.

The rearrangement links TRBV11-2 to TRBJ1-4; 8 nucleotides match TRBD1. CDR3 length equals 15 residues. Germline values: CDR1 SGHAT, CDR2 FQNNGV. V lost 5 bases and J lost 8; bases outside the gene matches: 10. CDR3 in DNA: TGTGCCAGCAGCGTGCGGACAGGGTCATGGGAAAAACTGTTTTTT. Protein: CASSVRTGSWEKLFF.

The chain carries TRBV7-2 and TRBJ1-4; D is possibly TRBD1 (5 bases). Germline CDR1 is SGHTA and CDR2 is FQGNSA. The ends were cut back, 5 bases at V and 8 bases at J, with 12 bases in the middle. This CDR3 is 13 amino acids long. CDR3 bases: TGTGCCAGCAGCGGTGGACCAGGGGAAAAACTGTTTTTT. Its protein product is CASSGGPGEKLFF.

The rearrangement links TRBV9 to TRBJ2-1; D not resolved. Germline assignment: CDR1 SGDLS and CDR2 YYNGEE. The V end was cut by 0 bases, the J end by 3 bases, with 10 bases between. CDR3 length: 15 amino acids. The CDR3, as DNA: TGTGCCAGCAGCGTAGACTCGAAGCACTACAATGAGCAGTTCTTC. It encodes CASSVDSKHYNEQFF.

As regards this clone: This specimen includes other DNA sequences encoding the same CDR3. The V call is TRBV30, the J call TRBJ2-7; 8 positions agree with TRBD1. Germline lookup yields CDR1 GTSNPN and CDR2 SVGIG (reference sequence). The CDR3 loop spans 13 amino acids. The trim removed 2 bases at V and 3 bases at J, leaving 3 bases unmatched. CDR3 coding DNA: TGTGCCTGGAGTCCAGACAGGGGCTACGAGCAGTACTTC. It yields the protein CAWSPDRGYEQYF.

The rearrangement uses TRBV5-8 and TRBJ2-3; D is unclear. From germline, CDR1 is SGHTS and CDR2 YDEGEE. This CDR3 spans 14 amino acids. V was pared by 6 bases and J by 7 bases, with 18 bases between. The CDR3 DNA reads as TGTGCCAGCACTCCGACCCCCTCCAAGAATACGCAGTATTTT. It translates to CASTPTPSKNTQYF.

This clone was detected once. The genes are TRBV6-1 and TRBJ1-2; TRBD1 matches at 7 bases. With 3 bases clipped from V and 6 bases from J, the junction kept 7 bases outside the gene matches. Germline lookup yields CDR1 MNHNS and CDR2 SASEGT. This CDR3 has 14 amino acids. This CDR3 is CASSEVGGADGYTF. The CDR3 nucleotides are TGTGCCAGCAGTGAGGTAGGGGGCGCGGATGGCTACACCTTC.

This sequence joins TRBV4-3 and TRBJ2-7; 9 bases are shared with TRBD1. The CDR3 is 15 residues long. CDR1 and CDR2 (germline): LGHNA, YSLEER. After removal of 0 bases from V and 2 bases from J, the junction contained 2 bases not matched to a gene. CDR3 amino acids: CASSQEGTGPYEQYF. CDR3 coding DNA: TGCGCCAGCAGCCAAGAAGGGACAGGGCCCTACGAGCAGTACTTC.

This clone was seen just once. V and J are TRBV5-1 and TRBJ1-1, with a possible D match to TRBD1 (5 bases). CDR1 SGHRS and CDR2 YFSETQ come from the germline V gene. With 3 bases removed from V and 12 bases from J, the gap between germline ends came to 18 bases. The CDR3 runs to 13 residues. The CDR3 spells CASSSLAGTVSFF. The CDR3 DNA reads TGCGCCAGCAGCTCCCTAGCCGGGACCGTGTCTTTCTTT.

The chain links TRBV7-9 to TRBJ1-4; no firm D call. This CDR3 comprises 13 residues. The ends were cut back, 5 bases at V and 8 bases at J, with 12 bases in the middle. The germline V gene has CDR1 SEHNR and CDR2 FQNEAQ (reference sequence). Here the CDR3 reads CASSLRVGEKLFF. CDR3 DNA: TGTGCCAGCAGCCTAAGGGTCGGAGAAAAACTGTTTTTT.

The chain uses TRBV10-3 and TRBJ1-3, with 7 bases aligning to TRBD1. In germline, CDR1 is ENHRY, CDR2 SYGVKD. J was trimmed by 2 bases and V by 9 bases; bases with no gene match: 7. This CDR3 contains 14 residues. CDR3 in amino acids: CAIEGTAPGNTIYF. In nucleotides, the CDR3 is TGTGCCATTGAAGGGACAGCACCTGGAAACACCATATATTTT.

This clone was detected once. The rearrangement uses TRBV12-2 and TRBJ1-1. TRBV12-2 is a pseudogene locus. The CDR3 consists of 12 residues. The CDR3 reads CASRPRHTEAFF. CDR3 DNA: TGTGCAAGTCGCCCCCGTCACACTGAAGCTTTCTTT.

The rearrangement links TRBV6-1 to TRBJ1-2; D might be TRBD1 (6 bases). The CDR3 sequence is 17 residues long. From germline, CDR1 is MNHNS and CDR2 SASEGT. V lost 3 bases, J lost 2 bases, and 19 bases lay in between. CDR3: CASSDIAGAEFNYGYTF. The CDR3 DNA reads TGTGCCAGCAGTGATATCGCAGGGGCGGAATTCAACTATGGCTACACCTTC.

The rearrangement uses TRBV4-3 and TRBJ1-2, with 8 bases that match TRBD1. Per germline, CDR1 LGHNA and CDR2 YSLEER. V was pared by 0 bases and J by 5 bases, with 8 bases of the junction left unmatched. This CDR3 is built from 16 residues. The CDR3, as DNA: TGCGCCAGCAGCCAAGACTTCGGACAGGGATATTATGGCTACACCTTC. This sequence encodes CASSQDFGQGYYGYTF.

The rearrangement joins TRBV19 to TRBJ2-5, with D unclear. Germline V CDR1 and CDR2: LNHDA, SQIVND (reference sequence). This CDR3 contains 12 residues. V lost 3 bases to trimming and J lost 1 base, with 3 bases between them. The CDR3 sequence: CASSISQETQYF. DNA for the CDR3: TGTGCCAGTAGTATTTCCCAAGAGACCCAGTACTTC.